These 18 T cell receptor beta chains were sequenced from one sample in a study of T-cell reconstitution after alpha-beta-depleted transplantation in children. Preparation of the TCRbeta library involved a method that used unique molecular identifiers. TCRdb recomputed calls from the PCR reads with MiXCR, one row per CDR3 protein. The table has 500,000 to 750,000 distinct CDR3 sequences, over 20% seen once. Sequenced here: PBMCs, sampled before TCRalphabeta/CD19-depleted stem cell transplant. These receptors all come from a boy younger than two with Wiskott-Aldrich syndrome, due to receive a stem cell transplant.

This clonotype has a handful of counts. V usage is TRBV7-2 and J usage is TRBJ2-7; 13 bases are shared with TRBD2. V lost 2 bases to trimming and J lost 2 bases; unmatched junction nucleotides: 6. CDR1 is SGHTA and CDR2 is FQGNSA in the germline V gene. CDR3 length equals 17 residues. Written as DNA, the CDR3 is TGTGCCAGCAGCTTATTTACTAGCGGGAGGGGGCCCTACGAGCAGTACTTC. Amino acids: CASSLFTSGRGPYEQYF.

The chain employs TRBV7-2 and TRBJ2-3; TRBD1 might be the D (6 bases). This CDR3 spans 15 amino acids. Trimming took off 0 bases at V and 0 bases at J, with 7 bases between the two ends. The V gene's germline CDR1 is SGHTA and CDR2 FQGNSA. For the CDR3, the DNA is TGTGCCAGCAGCTTAGCGGACAGAAGCACAGATACGCAGTATTTT. It codes for CASSLADRSTDTQYF.

This clonotype occurred a few times. CDR3 bases: TGTGCCAGCAGCGCTACTAGCGACGGGACCCAGTACTTC. It codes for CASSATSDGTQYF. V is TRBV9 and J is TRBJ2-5, with TRBD2 identical over 7 bases. J gave up 7 bases and V 3 bases, and 6 bases lay outside the gene matches. Germline CDR1 SGDLS, CDR2 YYNGEE. This CDR3 has 13 residues.

V gene TRBV24-1 combines with J gene TRBJ2-6, with D unclear. Germline loops: CDR1 KGHDR, CDR2 SFDVKD. V shed 2 bases and J shed 4 bases, with 11 bases lying between them. This CDR3 is 16 amino acids long. CDR3 nucleotides: TGTGCCACCAGTGATTCGGTGGCAACCGGGGCCAACGTCCTGACTTTC. This encodes CATSDSVATGANVLTF.

This clonotype was seen only once. The chain combines TRBV20-1 with TRBJ1-2; TRBD1 might be the D (5 bases). This CDR3 spans 13 amino acids. Germline V gene data show CDR1 as DFQATT and CDR2 as SNEGSKA (reference sequence). V was clipped by 0 bases and J by 4 bases, with 9 bases between them. CDR3 DNA sequence: TGCAGTGCTAGAGATTTCCAGGGCTATGGCTACACCTTC. Translated: CSARDFQGYGYTF.

This clonotype was picked up a small number of times. J is TRBJ2-1 and V is TRBV20-1, with 7 bases matching TRBD2. The germline V gene has CDR1 DFQATT and CDR2 SNEGSKA (reference sequence). Trimming removed 6 bases from V and 4 bases from J; junction bases left unmatched: 0. The CDR3 runs 11 residues. The CDR3 here is CSAGGYNEQFF. CDR3 DNA sequence: TGCAGTGCGGGGGGGTACAATGAGCAGTTCTTC.

The chain employs TRBV6-5 and TRBJ2-3; D is undetermined. This CDR3 spans 15 amino acids. Germline V CDR1 and CDR2: MNHEY, SVGAGI. Deletions cut 2 bases from V and 2 bases from J, with 11 bases between. The CDR3 here is CASSYDPPDTDTQYF. The CDR3, as DNA: TGTGCCAGCAGTTACGACCCACCCGACACAGATACGCAGTATTTT.

This clonotype showed up just a few times. The V call is TRBV20-1, the J call TRBJ2-3; perhaps TRBD2 as D (6 bases). V was shortened by 3 bases and J by 5 bases, with 12 bases between the two germline ends. Germline assignment: CDR1 DFQATT and CDR2 SNEGSKA (reference sequence). The CDR3 is made up of 13 amino acids. Here the CDR3 reads CSARVGSLDTQYF. The DNA of the CDR3 is TGCAGTGCTAGGGTCGGGAGCCTAGATACGCAGTATTTT.

This clonotype was counted only a few times. The chain recombines TRBV5-1 with TRBJ2-3, with 8 bases fitting TRBD1. CDR1 is SGHRS, CDR2 YFSETQ, per germline. V was clipped by 4 bases and J by 4 bases; unmatched bases: 8. This CDR3 is 15 amino acids long. CDR3 residues: CASSRSGQGADTQYF. The CDR3 DNA reads as TGCGCCAGCAGCCGTTCCGGACAGGGAGCAGATACGCAGTATTTT.

This clonotype was recorded many times. This sequence joins TRBV5-1 and TRBJ2-5; 11 positions agree with TRBD2. The J segment lost 5 bases and the V segment lost 3 bases, leaving 9 bases of the junction unmatched. Germline V lookup: CDR1 SGHRS, CDR2 YFSETQ. The CDR3 runs to 16 residues. The CDR3 region is CASSSTSGEVRETQYF. Written as DNA, the CDR3 is TGCGCCAGCAGCTCGACTAGCGGGGAAGTCAGGGAGACCCAGTACTTC.

This clonotype showed up just a few times. The chain links TRBV18 to TRBJ1-3; no clear D. The germline V and J ends were trimmed by 2 bases and 0 bases, with 11 bases remaining between them. Germline CDR1 and CDR2: KGHSH and LQKENI. The CDR3 loop spans 16 amino acids. CDR3: CASSPIVEPSGNTIYF. The CDR3, as DNA: TGTGCCAGCTCACCAATCGTCGAACCCTCTGGAAACACCATATATTTT.

The DNA of the CDR3 is TGTGCCAGCAGTTTAGTTGACAGGGGGGGCACAGATACGCAGTATTTT. Residues: CASSLVDRGGTDTQYF. This sequence joins TRBV12-3 or TRBV12-4 and TRBJ2-3; 9 bases map to TRBD1. The ends lost 1 base at V and 1 base at J; junction bases unmatched: 3. This CDR3 contains 16 residues.

This clonotype was seen more than once but under ten times. This sequence joins TRBV29-1 and TRBJ1-1; TRBD1 aligns across 7 bases. The CDR3 is 11 amino acids. CDR1 is SQVTM, CDR2 ANQGSEA, per germline. Trimming at V came to 6 bases and at J to 10 bases, leaving 8 bases not matched to a gene. The CDR3 loop reads CSVGRQGGAFF. CDR3 DNA: TGCAGCGTGGGCCGACAGGGAGGAGCTTTCTTT.

V usage is TRBV7-9 and J usage is TRBJ1-5; the match to TRBD1 covers 8 bases. The CDR3 runs 17 residues. Germline V lookup: CDR1 SEHNR, CDR2 FQNEAQ (reference sequence). The J segment lost 2 bases and the V segment lost 1 base, leaving 7 bases of the junction unmatched. For the CDR3, the DNA is TGTGCCAGCAGCTTAGGGACAGGGAATTGGCGCAATCAGCCCCAGCATTTT. This encodes CASSLGTGNWRNQPQHF.

This clonotype has more than one count but fewer than ten. The rearrangement links TRBV20-1 to TRBJ2-2; no firm D call. The germline V gene has CDR1 DFQATT and CDR2 SNEGSKA (reference sequence). Trimming took off 2 bases at V and 4 bases at J, with 2 bases between the two ends. The CDR3 covers 11 residues. DNA for the CDR3: TGCAGTGCTAGATCCACCGGGGAGCTGTTTTTT. It translates to CSARSTGELFF.

The chain combines TRBV4-1 with TRBJ2-5, with 13 positions matching TRBD2. This CDR3 has 16 residues. With 2 bases clipped from V and 8 bases from J, the junction kept 8 bases outside the gene matches. Germline loops: CDR1 MGHRA, CDR2 YSYEKL. The CDR3 spells CASSQPTSGRGGTQYF. CDR3 in DNA: TGCGCCAGCAGCCAACCAACTAGCGGGAGGGGGGGAACCCAGTACTTC.

CDR3 loop: CASSLNVADTQYF. The CDR3 nucleotides read TGCGCCAGCAGCCTGAATGTAGCAGATACGCAGTATTTT. The chain carries TRBV5-1 and TRBJ2-3, with D uncertain. This CDR3 is built from 13 residues. Per the germline V gene, CDR1 is SGHRS and CDR2 is YFSETQ. Trimming removed 4 bases from V and 4 bases from J, with 10 bases in between.

This chain links TRBV29-1 with TRBJ2-1, with D hard to call. The CDR3 runs to 10 residues. Germline CDR1 reads SQVTM; CDR2 reads ANQGSEA. The V end lost 6 bases, the J end lost 10 bases, and 10 bases lay between the germline ends. The CDR3 is CSVVRHEQFF. The CDR3, as DNA: TGCAGCGTAGTAAGGCACGAGCAGTTCTTC.